The present T cell receptor beta chain was sequenced within a study of control samples from healthy donors and cancer patients. Method: immunoSEQ multiplex PCR; TCRdb's copy keeps in-frame clones and lacks some. The sample yields approximately 100,000 clones, around 86% seen once. Germline V lookup: CDR1 MNHEY, CDR2 SMNVEV (reference sequence). CDR3 length: 15 residues. V lost 6 bases to trimming and J lost 7 bases, with 18 bases between them. The sequencing sample was made of blood. This sequence was found in a man younger than 40 in good health. V gene TRBV27 combines with J gene TRBJ2-2; D may be TRBD1 (5 bases). CDR3 loop: CASSPNLRVDGELFF. The CDR3 nucleotides read TGTGCCAGCAGCCCCAATCTCAGGGTTGACGGGGAGCTGTTTTTT.